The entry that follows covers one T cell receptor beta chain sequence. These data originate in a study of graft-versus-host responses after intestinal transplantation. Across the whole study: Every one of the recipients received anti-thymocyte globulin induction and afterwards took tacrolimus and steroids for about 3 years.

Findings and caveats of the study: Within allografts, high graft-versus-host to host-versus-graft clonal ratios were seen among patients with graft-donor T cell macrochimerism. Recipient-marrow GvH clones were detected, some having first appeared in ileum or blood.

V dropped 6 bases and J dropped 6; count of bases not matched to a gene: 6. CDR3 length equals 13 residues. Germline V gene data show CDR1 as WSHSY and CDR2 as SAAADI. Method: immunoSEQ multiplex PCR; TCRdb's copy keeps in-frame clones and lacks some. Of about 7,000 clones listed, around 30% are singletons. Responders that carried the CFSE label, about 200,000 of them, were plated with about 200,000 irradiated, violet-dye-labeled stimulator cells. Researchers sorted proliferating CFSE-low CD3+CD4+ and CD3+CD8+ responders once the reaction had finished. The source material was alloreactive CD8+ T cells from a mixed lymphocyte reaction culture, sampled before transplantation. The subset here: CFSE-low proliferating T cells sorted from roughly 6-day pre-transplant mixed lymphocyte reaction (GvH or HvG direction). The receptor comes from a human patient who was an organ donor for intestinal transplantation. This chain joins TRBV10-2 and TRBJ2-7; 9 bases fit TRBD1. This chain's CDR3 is CASSGTGGFEQYF. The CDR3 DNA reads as TGCGCCAGCAGCGGCACAGGGGGCTTCGAGCAGTACTTC.